The 14 T cell receptor beta chains below were found in one sample sequenced in a study of T cell responses to AZD1222 COVID-19 vaccine. Sequenced by immunoSEQ multiplex PCR; TCRdb stores in-frame clones only, minus some. The sample has 150,000 to 200,000 clones, 85% to 95% seen once. Sequenced material: peripheral blood, taken on day 0 of AZD1222 vaccination. Receptors originate from an adult in good health.

The chain is built from TRBV6-5 and TRBJ2-1; D unresolved. This CDR3 is built from 12 residues. Looked up from germline, CDR1 is MNHEY and CDR2 is SVGAGI. V was cut by 7 bases and J by 6 bases, with 10 bases left in between. This CDR3 reads CASTPGTNEQFF. The CDR3 bases are TGTGCCAGCACCCCCGGCACCAATGAGCAGTTCTTC.

The chain is built from TRBV9 and TRBJ2-7; 9 nucleotides align to TRBD2. J lost 0 bases, V lost 2 bases, and 9 bases had no gene match. Germline-derived CDR1 and CDR2 are SGDLS and YYNGEE. CDR3 length equals 17 residues. CDR3 nucleotide sequence: TGTGCCAGCAGCGTTGGGGGGACTAGCCTCCTCTCCTACGAGCAGTACTTC. Protein: CASSVGGTSLLSYEQYF.

V is TRBV27 and J is TRBJ2-7; 9 bases match TRBD1. The length of the CDR3 is 14 residues. The junction had 5 bases not matched to a gene; V was cut back by 4 bases and J by 4 bases. The germline gives CDR1 MNHEY, CDR2 SMNVEV (reference sequence). The CDR3 reads CASSYRGQGYEQYF. The CDR3 DNA reads TGTGCCAGCAGTTATCGGGGACAGGGTTACGAGCAGTACTTC.

This clone turned up a few times. This sequence joins TRBV7-9 and TRBJ1-4; possible D gene TRBD1, 6 bases. V was trimmed by 4 bases and J by 3 bases, leaving 15 bases between them. CDR3 size: 16 residues. Germline V CDR1 and CDR2: SEHNR, FQNEAQ (reference sequence). The CDR3 coding sequence is TGTGCCAGCAGCTCTCCTTTGGGGGCGGCTAATGAAAAACTGTTTTTT. This encodes CASSSPLGAANEKLFF.

CDR3 loop: CASRLYLGQDTQYF. CDR3 DNA: TGTGCCAGCAGATTATACCTAGGCCAAGATACGCAGTATTTT. The chain has TRBV11-2 and TRBJ2-3; no definite D call. This CDR3 is 14 amino acids long. Trimming stripped 6 bases from V and 5 bases from J, with 15 bases between. Germline values: CDR1 SGHAT, CDR2 FQNNGV.

This chain connects TRBV7-8 to TRBJ2-5, with D perhaps matching TRBD1 (6 bases). This CDR3 is built from 14 residues. V gave up 6 bases and J gave up 9 bases, with 20 bases separating them. CDR1 is SGHVS and CDR2 is FQNEAQ in the germline V gene. CDR3 bases: TGTGCCAGCAGGGTCGGGACAACCCGATTCCCCCAGTACTTC. This gives the protein CASRVGTTRFPQYF.

This clone was seen just once. J is TRBJ1-5 and V is TRBV19, with D maybe TRBD1 (5 bases). Trimming stripped 10 bases from V and 9 bases from J, with 25 bases between. Per the germline V gene, CDR1 is LNHDA and CDR2 is SQIVND (reference sequence). CDR3 size: 15 residues. The CDR3 nucleotides are TGTGCCACCAGCGCAGGGCAATCAGGTTTGGTGCCCCAGCATTTT. This gives the protein CATSAGQSGLVPQHF.

The chain combines TRBV5-1 with TRBJ1-1, with 7 bases fitting TRBD1. CDR1 and CDR2 from the germline V gene are SGHRS and YFSETQ. V shed 5 bases and J 7 bases; nucleotides not matched to a gene: 11. The CDR3 contains 14 residues. The CDR3 DNA follows: TGCGCCAGCAGTGTAGTAGGGGGCGGAAGTGAAGCTTTCTTT. Encoded protein: CASSVVGGGSEAFF.

V usage is TRBV12-2 and J usage is TRBJ2-5; the table assigns TRBD2, which was not confirmed against the DNA. TRBV12-2 is described as a pseudogene. The CDR3 is 20 amino acids. In DNA, the CDR3 is TGTGCAAGTCGCTTGCTAGCGGGAGGTGATGATCGGGTCCCACAAGAGACCCAGTACTTC. Amino acids: CASRLLAGGDDRVPQETQYF.

The table lists this clone with a count of one. The CDR3 loop reads CASSQGGTGIPYYEQYF. As DNA, the CDR3 is TGCGCCAGCAGCCAGGGGGGGACCGGGATACCATACTACGAGCAGTACTTC. The chain carries TRBV4-1 and TRBJ2-7, with 7 bases fitting TRBD2. CDR3 length equals 17 residues. The V gene's germline CDR1 is MGHRA and CDR2 YSYEKL. V shed 3 bases, J shed 3 bases, and the junction held 14 bases outside the gene matches.

V is TRBV6-6 and J is TRBJ1-5, with D possibly TRBD1 on 6 matching bases. This CDR3 comprises 16 residues. Germline values: CDR1 MNHNY, CDR2 SVGAGI (reference sequence). V gave up 5 bases and J gave up 0 bases, with 14 bases separating them. CDR3 DNA: TGTGCCAGCAGTCAGACAGTACAGGGTAGCAATCAGCCCCAGCATTTT. Its protein is CASSQTVQGSNQPQHF.

The genes are TRBV24-1 and TRBJ1-1; D is unclear. The CDR3 is 14 amino acids. V was pared by 9 bases and J by 3 bases, with 16 bases between. Germline CDR1 and CDR2: KGHDR and SFDVKD. CDR3: CATAASGPYTEAFF. The CDR3 DNA follows: TGTGCCACCGCGGCGTCCGGGCCCTACACTGAAGCTTTCTTT.

The rearrangement uses TRBV19 and TRBJ2-5; D not resolved. Germline values: CDR1 LNHDA, CDR2 SQIVND (reference sequence). Trimming removed 7 bases from V and 5 bases from J, with 14 bases in between. CDR3 length: 13 residues. Here the CDR3 reads CASNRASSETQYF. The CDR3 region has the DNA TGTGCCAGTAATAGGGCCAGCTCGGAGACCCAGTACTTC.

The chain combines TRBV29-1 with TRBJ1-2; 7 positions match TRBD1. CDR1 and CDR2 (germline): SQVTM, ANQGSEA. The junction had 0 bases not matched to a gene; V was cut back by 6 bases and J by 2 bases. This CDR3 region has 11 residues. The CDR3: CSVGQNYGYTF. In DNA, the CDR3 is TGCAGCGTGGGACAGAACTATGGCTACACCTTC. Based on the CDR3 plus reference TRBV29-1 and TRBJ1-2, the full variable domain is SAVISQKPSRDICQRGTSLTIQCQVDSQVTMMFWYRQQPGQSLTLIATANQGSEATYESGFVIDKFPISRPNLTFSTLTVSNMSPEDSSIYLCSVGQNYGYTFGSGTRLTVV.